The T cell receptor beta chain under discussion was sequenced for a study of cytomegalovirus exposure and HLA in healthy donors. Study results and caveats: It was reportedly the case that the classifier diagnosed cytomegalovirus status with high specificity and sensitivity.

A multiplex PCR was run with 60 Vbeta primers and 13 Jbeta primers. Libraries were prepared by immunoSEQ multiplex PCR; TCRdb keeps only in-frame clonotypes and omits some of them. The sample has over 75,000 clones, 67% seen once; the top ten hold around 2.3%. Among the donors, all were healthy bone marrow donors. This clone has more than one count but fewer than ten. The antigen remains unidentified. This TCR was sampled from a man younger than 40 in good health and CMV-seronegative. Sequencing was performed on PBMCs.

The CDR3 protein is CAVSPRTGIRTEAFF. CDR3 in DNA: TGTGCCGTAAGCCCCCGGACAGGGATCAGGACTGAAGCTTTCTTT. The V gene is TRBV19, the J gene TRBJ1-1; 8 nucleotides agree with TRBD1. The J segment lost 5 bases and the V segment lost 11 bases, leaving 16 bases of the junction unmatched. This CDR3 is 15 amino acids long. The V gene's germline CDR1 is LNHDA and CDR2 SQIVND (reference sequence).